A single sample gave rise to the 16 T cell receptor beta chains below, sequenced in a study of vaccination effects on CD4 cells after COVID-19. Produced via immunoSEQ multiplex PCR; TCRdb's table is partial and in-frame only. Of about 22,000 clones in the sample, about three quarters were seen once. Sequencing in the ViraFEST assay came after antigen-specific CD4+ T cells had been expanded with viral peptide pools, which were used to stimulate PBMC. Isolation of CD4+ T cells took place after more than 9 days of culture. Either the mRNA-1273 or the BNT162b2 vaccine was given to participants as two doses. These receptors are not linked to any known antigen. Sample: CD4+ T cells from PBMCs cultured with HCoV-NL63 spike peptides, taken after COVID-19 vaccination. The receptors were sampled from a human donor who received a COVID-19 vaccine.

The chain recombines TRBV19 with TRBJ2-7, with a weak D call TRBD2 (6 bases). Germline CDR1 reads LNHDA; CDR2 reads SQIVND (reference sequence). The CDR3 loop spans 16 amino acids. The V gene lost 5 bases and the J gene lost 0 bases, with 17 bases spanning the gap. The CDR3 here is CASSSIGGAHSYEQYF. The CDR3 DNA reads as TGTGCCAGTAGTTCAATAGGCGGGGCCCACTCCTACGAGCAGTACTTC.

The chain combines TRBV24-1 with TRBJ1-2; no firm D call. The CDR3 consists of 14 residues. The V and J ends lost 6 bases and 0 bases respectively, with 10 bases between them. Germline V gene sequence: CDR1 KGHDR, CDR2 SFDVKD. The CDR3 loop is CATSPPDPNYGYTF. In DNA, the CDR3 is TGTGCCACCAGTCCCCCAGACCCTAACTATGGCTACACCTTC.

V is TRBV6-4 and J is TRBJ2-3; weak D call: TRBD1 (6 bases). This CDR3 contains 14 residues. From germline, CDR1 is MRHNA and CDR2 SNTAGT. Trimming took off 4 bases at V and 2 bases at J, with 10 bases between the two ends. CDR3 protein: CASSGRQDTDTQYF. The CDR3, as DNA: TGTGCCAGCAGTGGAAGACAGGACACAGATACGCAGTATTTT.

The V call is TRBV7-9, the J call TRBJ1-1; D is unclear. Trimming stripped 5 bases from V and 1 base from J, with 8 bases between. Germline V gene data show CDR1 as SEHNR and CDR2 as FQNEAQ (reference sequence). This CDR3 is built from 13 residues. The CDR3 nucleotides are TGTGCCAGCAGCCCCCGACAGAACACTGAAGCTTTCTTT. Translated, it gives CASSPRQNTEAFF.

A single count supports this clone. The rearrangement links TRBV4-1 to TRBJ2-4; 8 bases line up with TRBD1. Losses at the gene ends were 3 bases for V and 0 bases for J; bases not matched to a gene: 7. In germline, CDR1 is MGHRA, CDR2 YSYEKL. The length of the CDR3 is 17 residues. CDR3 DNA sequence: TGCGCCAGCAGCCATTTCTACAGGGGGGAAGCCAAAAACATTCAGTACTTC. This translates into CASSHFYRGEAKNIQYF.

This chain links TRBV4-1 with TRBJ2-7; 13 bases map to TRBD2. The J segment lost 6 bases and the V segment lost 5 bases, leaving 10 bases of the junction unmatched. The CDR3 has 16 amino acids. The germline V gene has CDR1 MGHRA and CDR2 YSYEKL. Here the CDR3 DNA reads TGCGCCAGCAGCTCTTGGACTAGCGGGAGTACGGTCGAGCAGTACTTC. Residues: CASSSWTSGSTVEQYF.

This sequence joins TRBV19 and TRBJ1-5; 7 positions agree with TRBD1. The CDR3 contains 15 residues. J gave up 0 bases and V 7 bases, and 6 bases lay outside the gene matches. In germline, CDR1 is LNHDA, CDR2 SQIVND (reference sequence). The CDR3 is CASKQGGLSNQPQHF. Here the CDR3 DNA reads TGTGCCAGTAAGCAGGGGGGTCTTAGCAATCAGCCCCAGCATTTT.

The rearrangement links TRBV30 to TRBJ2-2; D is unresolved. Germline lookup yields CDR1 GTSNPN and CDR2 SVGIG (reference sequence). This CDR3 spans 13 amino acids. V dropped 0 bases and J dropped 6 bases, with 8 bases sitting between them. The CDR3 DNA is TGTGCCTGGAGTGTACGTATAGCCGGGGAGCTGTTTTTT. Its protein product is CAWSVRIAGELFF.

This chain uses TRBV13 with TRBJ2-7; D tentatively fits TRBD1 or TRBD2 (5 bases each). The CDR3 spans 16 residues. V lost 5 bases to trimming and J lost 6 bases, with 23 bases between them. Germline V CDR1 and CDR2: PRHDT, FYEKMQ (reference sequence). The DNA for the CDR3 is TGTGCCAGCAGCCCCTTGGGGGTAGAGGGAGCTATCGAGCAGTACTTC. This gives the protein CASSPLGVEGAIEQYF.

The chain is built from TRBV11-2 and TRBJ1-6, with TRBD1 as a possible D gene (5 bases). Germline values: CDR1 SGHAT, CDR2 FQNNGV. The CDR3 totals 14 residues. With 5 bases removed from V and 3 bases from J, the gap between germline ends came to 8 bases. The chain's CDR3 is CASSQTVYNSPLHF. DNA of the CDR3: TGTGCCAGCAGCCAGACAGTCTATAATTCACCCCTCCACTTT.

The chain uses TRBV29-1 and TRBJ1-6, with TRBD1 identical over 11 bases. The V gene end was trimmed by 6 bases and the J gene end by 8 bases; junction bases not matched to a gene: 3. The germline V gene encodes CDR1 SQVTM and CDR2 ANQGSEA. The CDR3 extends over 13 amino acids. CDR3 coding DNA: TGCAGCGTCGGACAGGGGGCAGATTCACCCCTCCACTTT. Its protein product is CSVGQGADSPLHF.

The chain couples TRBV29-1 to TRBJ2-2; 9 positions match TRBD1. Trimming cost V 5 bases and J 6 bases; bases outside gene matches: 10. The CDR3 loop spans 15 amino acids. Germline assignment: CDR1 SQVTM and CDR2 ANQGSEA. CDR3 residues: CSVKYSGTGSGELFF. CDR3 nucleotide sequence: TGCAGCGTTAAATATTCCGGGACAGGGTCCGGGGAGCTGTTTTTT.

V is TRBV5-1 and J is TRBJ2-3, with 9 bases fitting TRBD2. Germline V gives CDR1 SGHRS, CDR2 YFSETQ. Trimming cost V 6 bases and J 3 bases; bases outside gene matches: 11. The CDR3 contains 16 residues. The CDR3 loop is CASTLGGSGRTDTQYF. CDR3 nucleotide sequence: TGCGCCAGCACCCTTGGGGGTAGCGGGAGAACAGATACGCAGTATTTT. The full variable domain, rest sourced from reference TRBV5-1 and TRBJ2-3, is KAGVTQTPRYLIKTRGQQVTLSCSPISGHRSVSWYQQTPGQGLQFLFEYFSETQRNKGNFPGRFSGRQFSNSRSEMNVSTLELGDSALYLCASTLGGSGRTDTQYFGPGTRLTVL.

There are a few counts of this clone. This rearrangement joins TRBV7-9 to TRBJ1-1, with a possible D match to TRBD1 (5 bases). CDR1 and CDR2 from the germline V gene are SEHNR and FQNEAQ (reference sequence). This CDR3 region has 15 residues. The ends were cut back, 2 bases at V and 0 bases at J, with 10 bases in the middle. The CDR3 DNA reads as TGTGCCAGCAGCTTATCAGGGTTAATGAACACTGAAGCTTTCTTT. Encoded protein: CASSLSGLMNTEAFF. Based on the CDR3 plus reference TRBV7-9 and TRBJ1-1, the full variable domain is DTGVSQNPRHKITKRGQNVTFRCDPISEHNRLYWYRQTLGQGPEFLTYFQNEAQLEKSRLLSDRFSAERPKGSFSTLEIQRTEQGDSAMYLCASSLSGLMNTEAFFGQGTRLTVV.

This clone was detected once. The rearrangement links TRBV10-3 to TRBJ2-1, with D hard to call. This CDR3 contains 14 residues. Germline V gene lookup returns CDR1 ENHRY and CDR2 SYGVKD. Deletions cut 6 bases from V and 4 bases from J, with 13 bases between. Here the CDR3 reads CAISGRNLYNEQFF. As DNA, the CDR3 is TGTGCCATCAGCGGGCGAAACTTATACAATGAGCAGTTCTTC.

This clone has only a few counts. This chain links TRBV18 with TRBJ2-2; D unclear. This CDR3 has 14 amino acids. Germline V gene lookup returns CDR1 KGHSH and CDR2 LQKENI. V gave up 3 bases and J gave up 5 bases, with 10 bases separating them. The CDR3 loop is CASSPRQATGELFF. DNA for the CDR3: TGTGCCAGCTCACCTCGGCAGGCGACCGGGGAGCTGTTTTTT.